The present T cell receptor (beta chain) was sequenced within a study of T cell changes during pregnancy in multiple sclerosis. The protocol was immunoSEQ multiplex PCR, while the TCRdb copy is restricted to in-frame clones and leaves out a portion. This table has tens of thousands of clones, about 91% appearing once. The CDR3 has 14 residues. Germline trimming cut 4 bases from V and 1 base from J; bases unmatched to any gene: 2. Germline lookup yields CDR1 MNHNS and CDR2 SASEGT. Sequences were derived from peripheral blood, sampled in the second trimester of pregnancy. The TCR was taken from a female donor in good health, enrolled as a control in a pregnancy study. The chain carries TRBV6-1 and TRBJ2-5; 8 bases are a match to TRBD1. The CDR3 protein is CASSATGGQETQYF. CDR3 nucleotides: TGTGCCAGCAGTGCAACAGGGGGCCAAGAGACCCAGTACTTC.